One and the same sample provided the 15 T cell receptor beta chains below, sequenced in a study of Graves' ophthalmopathy and Graves' hyperthyroidism. RNA transcripts yielded amplified TCR beta CDR3 regions. Second-round multiplex PCR followed a first-round RT-PCR using HTBI primers. MiXCR was run by TCRdb on the multiplex PCR reads, yielding one entry per CDR3 protein. The table shows under 800,000 distinct CDR3 sequences, with about a fifth occurring only once. Material for sequencing was peripheral blood. These receptors were obtained from a woman between 18 and 29 years old with stable Graves' hyperthyroidism. Some clones in this sample may be carry-over from other donors' samples.

This clonotype was picked up many times. The chain uses TRBV15 and TRBJ2-7, with 9 bases lining up with TRBD1. CDR1 and CDR2 from the germline V gene are LNHNV and YYDKDF (reference sequence). CDR3 length: 11 amino acids. CDR3 amino acids: CAHGQGYEQYF. Here the CDR3 DNA reads TGTGCACATGGACAGGGGTACGAGCAGTACTTC. Full variable domain (missing parts from reference TRBV15 and TRBJ2-7): DAMVIQNPRYQVTQFGKPVTLSCSQTLNHNVMYWYQQKSSQAPKLLFHYYDKDFNNEADTPDNFQSRRPNTSFCFLDIRSPGLGDTAMYLCAHGQGYEQYFGPGTRLTVT.

This sequence joins TRBV24-1 and TRBJ1-2; 8 bases are shared with TRBD1. CDR1 and CDR2 (germline): KGHDR, SFDVKD. This CDR3 comprises 16 residues. V was pared by 4 bases and J by 6 bases, with 12 bases of the junction left unmatched. The CDR3 DNA reads TGTGCCACCAGTGACCCTTTTGGCAGGGGGCGGGATGGCTACACCTTC. Protein: CATSDPFGRGRDGYTF.

This clonotype was seen only a few times. V usage is TRBV12-3 or TRBV12-4 and J usage is TRBJ1-5; D remains ambiguous. The CDR3 extends over 13 amino acids. V shed 6 bases and J shed 7 bases, with 13 bases lying between them. The CDR3 bases are TGTGCCAGCAGCCCAATGGCGGGGCAGCCCCAGCATTTT. Its protein product is CASSPMAGQPQHF.

This clonotype was counted many times. The CDR3, as DNA: TGTGCCAGCAGCGTAGTTGGGAAGGGAGAGACCCAGTACTTC. Translating it yields CASSVVGKGETQYF. J is TRBJ2-5 and V is TRBV9; D is undetermined. This CDR3 contains 14 residues. Germline assignment: CDR1 SGDLS and CDR2 YYNGEE. V was cut by 0 bases and J by 4 bases, with 10 bases left in between.

This clonotype has a count of ten or more. The chain couples TRBV20-1 to TRBJ1-1; D remains unclear. Deletions cut 0 bases from V and 3 bases from J, with 11 bases between. CDR1 DFQATT and CDR2 SNEGSKA come from the germline V gene (reference sequence). CDR3 size: 14 residues. CDR3 loop: CSARDQRGYTEAFF. CDR3 bases: TGCAGTGCTAGAGATCAACGGGGTTACACTGAAGCTTTCTTT.

The rearrangement joins TRBV6-1 to TRBJ1-1, with TRBD1 as a possible D gene (6 bases). The V and J ends lost 0 bases and 8 bases respectively, with 10 bases between them. CDR1 is MNHNS, CDR2 SASEGT, per germline. The CDR3 sequence is 13 residues long. This chain's CDR3 is CASSEAADREAFF. As DNA, the CDR3 is TGTGCCAGCAGTGAAGCGGCGGACAGAGAAGCTTTCTTT.

This clonotype was seen only once. The gene calls are TRBV12-3 or TRBV12-4 and TRBJ2-5; TRBD2 agrees at 7 bases. The CDR3 is 15 amino acids. V shed 2 bases, J shed 3 bases, and the junction held 6 bases outside the gene matches. The CDR3 loop is CASSLNGGGEETQYF. The CDR3 coding sequence is TGTGCCAGCAGTTTAAACGGGGGAGGGGAAGAGACCCAGTACTTC.

The chain combines TRBV3-1 with TRBJ2-5; 12 nucleotides match TRBD2. The CDR3 spans 16 residues. The V gene end was trimmed by 3 bases and the J gene end by 7 bases; junction bases not matched to a gene: 9. Germline CDR1 reads LGHDT; CDR2 reads YNNKEL (reference sequence). The CDR3 sequence: CASSQPGLAGSGTQYF. The DNA of the CDR3 is TGTGCCAGCAGCCAGCCCGGACTAGCGGGGTCCGGGACCCAGTACTTC.

This clonotype occurred a few times. Its ends do not fully match the called genes, so a read error is possible. This rearrangement joins TRBV13 to TRBJ1-1, with D possibly TRBD1 on 6 matching bases. Germline V gives CDR1 PRHDT, CDR2 FYEKMQ (reference sequence). The CDR3 runs to 13 residues. CDR3 protein: CAGSSGGAGTAFF. DNA for the CDR3: TGTGCCGGCAGCTCTGGGGGCGCGGGTACAGCTTTCTTT.

This sequence joins TRBV5-1 and TRBJ1-1, with 7 positions matching TRBD1. Germline values: CDR1 SGHRS, CDR2 YFSETQ. The CDR3 runs to 14 residues. Trimming removed 3 bases from V and 2 bases from J; junction bases left unmatched: 4. The CDR3 protein is CASSWGDSNTEAFF. The CDR3 DNA reads TGCGCCAGCAGCTGGGGGGACAGCAACACTGAAGCTTTCTTT.

The V and J genes are TRBV5-1 and TRBJ2-7; D ambiguous. Germline loops: CDR1 SGHRS, CDR2 YFSETQ. V gave up 4 bases and J gave up 3 bases, with 14 bases separating them. CDR3 length: 14 residues. CDR3 nucleotide sequence: TGCGCCAGCAGCGACCCCAGGTACCACTACGAGCAGTACTTC. The encoded protein is CASSDPRYHYEQYF.

The rearrangement uses TRBV4-1 and TRBJ1-6; maybe TRBD1 (6 bases). Looked up from germline, CDR1 is MGHRA and CDR2 is YSYEKL. There are 16 residues in the CDR3. The V gene lost 1 base and the J gene lost 5 bases, with 12 bases spanning the gap. CDR3 DNA sequence: TGCGCCAGCAGCCAAGGATGGACAGTCGATAATTCACCCCTCCACTTT. This sequence encodes CASSQGWTVDNSPLHF.

This clonotype came up many times. The V call is TRBV30, the J call TRBJ1-1; D perhaps matches TRBD1 (5 bases). V lost 2 bases and J lost 4, with 17 bases in between. The CDR3 runs 15 residues. Germline CDR1 and CDR2: GTSNPN and SVGIG (reference sequence). CDR3 sequence (DNA): TGTGCCTGGAGTTCGTACGGGACCGTGAGCACTGAAGCTTTCTTT. Translating it yields CAWSSYGTVSTEAFF.

The chain is built from TRBV30 and TRBJ1-2; D is perhaps TRBD1 (5 bases). Trimming removed 2 bases from V and 2 bases from J, with 15 bases in between. The CDR3 covers 15 residues. The V gene's germline CDR1 is GTSNPN and CDR2 SVGIG (reference sequence). The CDR3 DNA is TGTGCCTGGAGTAGAGGGACGGCGGCCAACTATGGCTACACCTTC. Its protein product is CAWSRGTAANYGYTF.

This clonotype was seen only a few times. The chain is built from TRBV29-1 and TRBJ2-2, with D hard to call. Trimming removed 2 bases from V and 2 bases from J, with 12 bases in between. The CDR3 is 15 amino acids. Per germline, CDR1 SQVTM and CDR2 ANQGSEA. CDR3 sequence (DNA): TGCAGCGTTGAATTCCTTGACTCCAACACCGGGGAGCTGTTTTTT. As protein: CSVEFLDSNTGELFF.